This T cell receptor (beta chain) was captured by sequencing in a study of CD8+ T cells in alopecia areata. Whole-study context: C3H/HeJ donors with spontaneous alopecia, about 6-12 months old, supplied skin grafts to approximately 6-10-week-old female C3H/HeJ mice. General study findings and limits: Scalp samples also yield sequences from resident alphabeta T cells of normal skin. Elevated clonality characterized lesional scalp relative to normal scalp, particularly in alopecia totalis/universalis. In patients, TCRs were shared less clearly than in mice, and HLA may possibly be involved.

After pooling, cutaneous lymph node cells were sorted with CD4, CD8alpha, NKG2D, NKG2ACE and other markers. In the case of this clone: Its target is unknown. Gene and germline names: mouse. The read halts 4 residues ahead of the CDR3 end, with the missing end drawn from the germline J gene.

Losses at the gene ends were 3 bases for V and 2 bases for J; bases not matched to a gene: 6. Germline V CDR1 and CDR2: NSQYPW, LRSPGD (reference sequence). CDR3 size: 15 residues. cDNA prepared by RNA extraction and subsequent reverse transcription served as the template for sequencing. The assay was immunoSEQ multiplex PCR, and TCRdb's table has in-frame clones only and misses some. The sample was found to contain approximately 300,000 clones, and every one recurs. V and J are TRBV1 and TRBJ2-7; 8 bases are a match to TRBD2. This sequence was found in a C3H/HeJ mouse with alopecia areata. The MHC haplotype recorded for the strain is H2-k. The sample consisted of CD4+ T cells sorted from a lymph node. The CDR3: CTCSASGTGPYEQYF. The DNA read from the CDR3 is TGCACCTGCAGTGCCTCCGGGACTGGTCCCTAT.